The 20 T cell receptor beta chains listed next were all sequenced from one sample in a study of beta chain features in type 1 diabetes. These receptors' targets are unknown. General study findings and limits: When Type 1 diabetes patients were examined, their TCRB CDR3s proved moderately but significantly shorter in all four CD4+ subsets.

The whole isolated RNA underwent reverse transcription, so sequencing captured expressed TCRB transcripts. Sequencing was performed with immunoSEQ multiplex PCR; in TCRdb, only in-frame clones are kept and a portion is missing. This table has approximately 150,000 clones, approximately 13% appearing once. Input material: central memory CD4+ T cells from blood. The source of these receptors is a man between 18 and 29 years old with type 1 diabetes.

The V call is TRBV6-5, the J call TRBJ1-2, with D tentatively TRBD1 (5 bases). CDR3 length: 15 amino acids. Germline values: CDR1 MNHEY, CDR2 SVGAGI. V was clipped by 6 bases and J by 3 bases, with 17 bases between them. CDR3 sequence: CASRTGGTTDYGYTF. CDR3 in DNA: TGTGCCAGCAGGACTGGGGGGACGACTGACTATGGCTACACCTTC.

A remark on this clone: The germline gene is not matched at one end of the junction; a read error may be the cause. The rearrangement links TRBV20-1 to TRBJ2-1; 7 positions agree with TRBD1. Germline assignment: CDR1 DFQATT and CDR2 SNEGSKA (reference sequence). The CDR3 is 11 amino acids. In DNA form, the CDR3 reads TGCAGTGCTTTCTGGGACAGAATTTTGGTCTTC. This encodes CSAFWDRILVF.

The V and J genes are TRBV27 and TRBJ2-3; 7 bases fit TRBD2. Germline lookup yields CDR1 MNHEY and CDR2 SMNVEV (reference sequence). The ends lost 2 bases at V and 2 bases at J; junction bases unmatched: 4. CDR3 length equals 15 residues. The CDR3 region has the DNA TGTGCCAGCAGTTTACGGCGGGGGAACACAGATACGCAGTATTTT. Its translation: CASSLRRGNTDTQYF.

The chain is built from TRBV25-1 and TRBJ1-2, with D perhaps TRBD1 (5 bases). Per the germline V gene, CDR1 is MGHDK and CDR2 is SYGVNS. Trimming stripped 6 bases from V and 1 base from J, with 9 bases between. This CDR3 comprises 13 residues. The CDR3 sequence: CASRGDSNYGYTF. The CDR3, as DNA: TGTGCCAGCAGGGGAGACAGTAACTATGGCTACACCTTC.

This chain uses TRBV9 with TRBJ2-7; D gene ambiguous. Trimming cost V 0 bases and J 2 bases, with 15 bases left between them. There are 16 residues in the CDR3. The germline V gene has CDR1 SGDLS and CDR2 YYNGEE. The CDR3 sequence: CASSVGVTNDPYEQYF. CDR3 nucleotides: TGTGCCAGCAGCGTAGGGGTGACGAATGATCCCTACGAGCAGTACTTC. Together with reference TRBV9 and TRBJ2-7, the CDR3 gives the full variable domain: DSGVTQTPKHLITATGQRVTLRCSPRSGDLSVYWYQQSLDQGLQFLIQYYNGEERAKGNILERFSAQQFPDLHSELNLSSLELGDSALYFCASSVGVTNDPYEQYFGPGTRLTVT.

This chain links TRBV14 with TRBJ1-6; unclear D gene. The CDR3 covers 15 residues. Trimming removed 0 bases from V and 10 bases from J, with 13 bases in between. CDR1 SGHDN and CDR2 FVKESK come from the germline V gene. CDR3 in DNA: TGTGCCAGCAGCCAAGATAACCAGGACTGGTCACCCCTCCACTTT. This sequence encodes CASSQDNQDWSPLHF.

Only a few counts were recorded for this clone. CDR3: CASSAQQGWLLYGYTF. CDR3 DNA sequence: TGCGCCAGCAGCGCCCAGCAGGGATGGCTCCTCTATGGCTACACCTTC. This chain joins TRBV5-1 and TRBJ1-2, with D possibly matching TRBD1 (5 bases). The length of the CDR3 is 16 residues. Trimming removed 4 bases from V and 4 bases from J, with 20 bases in between. Germline assignment: CDR1 SGHRS and CDR2 YFSETQ.

The V and J genes are TRBV9 and TRBJ2-1; maybe TRBD2 (5 bases). V lost 4 bases to trimming and J lost 0 bases, with 14 bases between them. In germline, CDR1 is SGDLS, CDR2 YYNGEE. This CDR3 has 16 residues. CDR3: CASSPTVRGSYNEQFF. The CDR3 DNA reads TGTGCCAGCAGCCCGACGGTTCGGGGCTCCTACAATGAGCAGTTCTTC.

This clone turned up a few times. The V gene is TRBV29-1, the J gene TRBJ2-7; D remains unclear. The CDR3 runs 13 residues. The V and J ends lost 4 bases and 0 bases respectively, with 10 bases between them. CDR1 SQVTM and CDR2 ANQGSEA come from the germline V gene. The CDR3 sequence: CSVGLPSSYEQYF. The CDR3 DNA reads TGCAGCGTTGGACTCCCTAGCTCCTACGAGCAGTACTTC.

The gene calls are TRBV4-1 and TRBJ2-7; the D is unclear. Looked up from germline, CDR1 is MGHRA and CDR2 is YSYEKL. The CDR3 spans 15 residues. V shed 1 base and J shed 0 bases, with 10 bases lying between them. CDR3: CASSQGHSSSYEQYF. CDR3 bases: TGCGCCAGCAGCCAAGGTCACAGTTCCTCCTACGAGCAGTACTTC.

V gene TRBV6-6 combines with J gene TRBJ1-1; 10 nucleotides line up with TRBD1. The CDR3 runs 15 residues. Germline-derived CDR1 and CDR2 are MNHNY and SVGAGI (reference sequence). The trim removed 6 bases at V and 4 bases at J, leaving 8 bases unmatched. CDR3 region: CASRGTGVIITEAFF. In nucleotides, the CDR3 is TGTGCCAGCAGGGGGACAGGGGTTATCATCACTGAAGCTTTCTTT.

In this sample, this clone turned up a few times. The rearrangement joins TRBV7-9 to TRBJ1-3, with unresolved D. The CDR3 is made up of 14 amino acids. V lost 9 bases and J lost 0, with 12 bases in between. Germline lookup yields CDR1 SEHNR and CDR2 FQNEAQ (reference sequence). The CDR3 nucleotides read TGTGCCAGTGGAACGGACTCCTCTGGAAACACCATATATTTT. It codes for CASGTDSSGNTIYF.

V usage is TRBV4-2 and J usage is TRBJ1-2; D may be TRBD1 (6 bases). The CDR3 loop spans 17 amino acids. Germline CDR1 reads LGHNA; CDR2 reads YNFKEQ. The V end was cut by 0 bases, the J end by 2 bases, with 16 bases between. CDR3 sequence: CASSQDLRGAGNYGYTF. The DNA for the CDR3 is TGTGCCAGCAGCCAAGATCTCCGGGGGGCAGGAAACTATGGCTACACCTTC.

The chain carries TRBV7-2 and TRBJ2-3; 8 bases align to TRBD2. The V segment lost 3 bases and the J segment 0 bases; nucleotides outside the gene matches: 5. CDR3 length equals 16 residues. Germline CDR1 and CDR2: SGHTA and FQGNSA. CDR3 sequence: CASSFRRGVSTDTQYF. In DNA form, the CDR3 reads TGTGCCAGCAGCTTCAGGCGGGGGGTGAGCACAGATACGCAGTATTTT.

This clone was recorded a few times. The V and J genes are TRBV4-2 and TRBJ1-1; D is unclear. The germline CDR1 and CDR2 sequences are LGHNA and YNFKEQ. CDR3 length: 16 amino acids. V was trimmed by 0 bases and J by 1 base, leaving 12 bases between them. The CDR3 bases are TGTGCCAGCAGCCAAGAGCGGGCTCTCCAGAACACTGAAGCTTTCTTT. Protein: CASSQERALQNTEAFF.

This clone was observed a handful of times. The chain combines TRBV29-1 with TRBJ1-3; no firm D call. The germline V gene encodes CDR1 SQVTM and CDR2 ANQGSEA. CDR3 length: 12 amino acids. The V and J ends lost 6 bases and 0 bases respectively, with 6 bases between them. Here the CDR3 reads CSVKDSGNTIYF. CDR3 sequence (DNA): TGCAGCGTGAAGGACTCTGGAAACACCATATATTTT. Looking up the rest from reference TRBV29-1 and TRBJ1-3 gives the full variable domain: SAVISQKPSRDICQRGTSLTIQCQVDSQVTMMFWYRQQPGQSLTLIATANQGSEATYESGFVIDKFPISRPNLTFSTLTVSNMSPEDSSIYLCSVKDSGNTIYFGEGSWLTVV.

V usage is TRBV19 and J usage is TRBJ1-1, with TRBD1 matching over 9 bases. Germline CDR1 and CDR2: LNHDA and SQIVND (reference sequence). V was clipped by 1 base and J by 5 bases; unmatched bases: 2. The CDR3 contains 14 residues. CDR3 nucleotide sequence: TGTGCCAGTAGTATAGGGACAGGGGTGACTGAAGCTTTCTTT. Translated, it gives CASSIGTGVTEAFF.

In this sample, this clone turned up a few times. This sequence joins TRBV30 and TRBJ1-3; D remains ambiguous. The CDR3 has 13 residues. V lost 7 bases, J lost 1 base, and 11 bases lay in between. Germline V CDR1 and CDR2: GTSNPN, SVGIG (reference sequence). CDR3 DNA: TGTGCCTCCACATGGGTATCTGGAAACACCATATATTTT. This sequence encodes CASTWVSGNTIYF.

The chain joins TRBV15 to TRBJ1-4, with a tentative D call TRBD1 (5 bases). Germline loops: CDR1 LNHNV, CDR2 YYDKDF (reference sequence). CDR3 length equals 16 residues. V was shortened by 1 base and J by 7 bases, with 16 bases between the two germline ends. CDR3 amino acids: CATSRGGRQGTEKLFF. CDR3 nucleotide sequence: TGTGCCACCAGCAGAGGTGGGCGGCAGGGTACTGAAAAACTGTTTTTT.

This clone has a handful of counts. V and J are TRBV15 and TRBJ2-1, with 9 positions matching TRBD2. CDR1 and CDR2 (germline): LNHNV, YYDKDF (reference sequence). The CDR3 contains 18 residues. With 2 bases clipped from V and 2 bases from J, the junction kept 10 bases outside the gene matches. CDR3 DNA: TGTGCCACCAGCAGATTTTCCCCCAGCGGGGGGCCCTACAATGAGCAGTTCTTC. This gives the protein CATSRFSPSGGPYNEQFF.